A selection of T cell receptor beta chains follows, all from one sample in a study of PD-1 blockade in classical Hodgkin lymphoma. TCRdb keeps only in-frame clones here, not all; method: immunoSEQ multiplex PCR. The table has approximately 89,000 clones, roughly 84% seen once. The source was peripheral blood mononuclear cells (PBMCs), collected at baseline. These TCRs come from a human donor with classical Hodgkin lymphoma. Each CDR3 is given with its conserved first and last residue. A D gene is named only where the DNA matches it firmly. Expanded clones are given a class, and other clones once, few, many or no size at all.

CDR3 length: 19
J gene: TRBJ1-3
clone size: -
V gene: TRBV7-9
D gene: -
CDR3 DNA: TGTGCCAGCAGCTTAGGGTTAGGTTGGCAGACCGACTCTGGAAACACCATATATTTT
CDR3 protein: CASSLGLGWQTDSGNTIYF

CDR3 length: 13
J gene: TRBJ2-1
clone size: -
V gene: TRBV11-2
D gene: TRBD2
CDR3 DNA: TGTGCCATTGTAGCGGGAGCCGTAAATGAGCAGTTCTTC
CDR3 protein: CAIVAGAVNEQFF

CDR3 length: 14
J gene: TRBJ2-1
clone size: -
V gene: TRBV10-3
D gene: TRBD2
CDR3 DNA: TGTGCCATCAAAGGCGGGAGGGCCTGGGATGAGCAGTTCTTC
CDR3 protein: CAIKGGRAWDEQFF

CDR3 length: 16
J gene: TRBJ2-2
clone size: -
V gene: TRBV7-6
D gene: -
CDR3 DNA: TGTGCCAGCAGCTTAGGTCTTGGAATCACCTCCGGGGAGCTGTTTTTT
CDR3 protein: CASSLGLGITSGELFF

CDR3 length: 18
J gene: TRBJ2-3
clone size: -
V gene: TRBV10-3
D gene: TRBD2
CDR3 DNA: TGTGCCATCTCCGGGACTAGAAACACTGCGCCTGTCACAGATACGCAGTATTTT
CDR3 protein: CAISGTRNTAPVTDTQYF

CDR3 length: 14
J gene: TRBJ2-5
clone size: -
V gene: TRBV29-1
D gene: TRBD1
CDR3 DNA: TGCAGCGGTGGGGACAGGGGGCGACAAGAGACCCAGTACTTC
CDR3 protein: CSGGDRGRQETQYF

CDR3 length: 15
J gene: TRBJ2-5
clone size: -
V gene: TRBV5-1
D gene: -
CDR3 DNA: TGCGCCAGCAGCTTGGAGGCAGGGCTCCAAGAGACCCAGTACTTC
CDR3 protein: CASSLEAGLQETQYF

CDR3 length: 13
J gene: TRBJ1-3
clone size: -
V gene: TRBV7-9
D gene: -
CDR3 DNA: TGTGCCAGCAGCTTGGCTAGCCGAAACACCATATATTTT
CDR3 protein: CASSLASRNTIYF

CDR3 length: 16
J gene: TRBJ2-2
clone size: -
V gene: TRBV5-4
D gene: TRBD2
CDR3 DNA: TGTGCCAGCAGCCGGACTAGCGGGAGGTTAACCGGGGAGCTGTTTTTT
CDR3 protein: CASSRTSGRLTGELFF

CDR3 length: 16
J gene: TRBJ2-5
clone size: -
V gene: TRBV28
D gene: TRBD1
CDR3 DNA: TGTGCCAGCAGTTTAGGATGGACAGGGTTCCAAGAGACCCAGTACTTC
CDR3 protein: CASSLGWTGFQETQYF

CDR3 length: 15
J gene: TRBJ2-2
clone size: once
V gene: TRBV10-3
D gene: -
CDR3 DNA: TGTGCCATCATGGGGGGAGGTGGCGGAACCGGGGAGCTGTTTTTT
CDR3 protein: CAIMGGGGGTGELFF

CDR3 length: 16
J gene: TRBJ2-5
clone size: -
V gene: TRBV5-4
D gene: TRBD2
CDR3 DNA: TGTGCCAGCAGCGCCGCCGGGACTAGCAGGAGGGAGACCCAGTACTTC
CDR3 protein: CASSAAGTSRRETQYF

CDR3 length: 13
J gene: TRBJ2-1
clone size: -
V gene: TRBV10-3
D gene: -
CDR3 DNA: TGTGCCATCAGTGAGTCCCCGAGCCATGAGCAGTTCTTC
CDR3 protein: CAISESPSHEQFF

CDR3 length: 12
J gene: TRBJ2-7
clone size: few
V gene: TRBV10-3
D gene: -
CDR3 DNA: TGTGCCATCAGCCCTACTGCCTACGAGCAGTACTTC
CDR3 protein: CAISPTAYEQYF

CDR3 length: 12
J gene: TRBJ2-2
clone size: -
V gene: TRBV9
D gene: -
CDR3 DNA: TGTGCCAGCAGCGTAGTGGCGGGGGAGCTGTTTTTT
CDR3 protein: CASSVVAGELFF

CDR3 length: 15
J gene: TRBJ2-3
clone size: once
V gene: TRBV11-2
D gene: -
CDR3 DNA: TGTGCCAGCAGCTTGATGACTTCGAAGGAAGATACGCAGTATTTT
CDR3 protein: CASSLMTSKEDTQYF

CDR3 length: 13
J gene: TRBJ2-2
clone size: -
V gene: TRBV29-1
D gene: -
CDR3 DNA: TGCAGCGCCGGAGGGCTCAACACCGGGGAGCTGTTTTTT
CDR3 protein: CSAGGLNTGELFF

CDR3 length: 11
J gene: TRBJ1-1
clone size: many
V gene: TRBV7-9
D gene: TRBD1
CDR3 DNA: TGTGCCAGCAGAGGACAGGTTGAAGCTTTCTTT
CDR3 protein: CASRGQVEAFF

CDR3 length: 14
J gene: TRBJ2-2
clone size: -
V gene: TRBV6-5
D gene: TRBD2
CDR3 DNA: TGTGCCAGCAGGCCGGGAGGGCTTGGCGGGGAGCTGTTTTTT
CDR3 protein: CASRPGGLGGELFF

CDR3 length: 15
J gene: TRBJ2-7
clone size: few
V gene: TRBV6-6
D gene: -
CDR3 DNA: TGTGCCAGCAGTTACTCGTGGGCAGGCCTTTCCGAGCAGTACTTC
CDR3 protein: CASSYSWAGLSEQYF

CDR3 length: 15
J gene: TRBJ1-2
clone size: -
V gene: TRBV7-2
D gene: -
CDR3 DNA: TGTGCCAGCAGCCCTCTCACCGTCGGGAACTATGGCTACACCTTC
CDR3 protein: CASSPLTVGNYGYTF

CDR3 length: 16
J gene: TRBJ1-4
clone size: -
V gene: TRBV2
D gene: TRBD1
CDR3 DNA: TGTGCCAGCAGATTGACAGGGAGCGTCACTAATGAAAAACTGTTTTTT
CDR3 protein: CASRLTGSVTNEKLFF

CDR3 length: 15
J gene: TRBJ1-1
clone size: -
V gene: TRBV6-1
D gene: -
CDR3 DNA: TGTGCCAGCAGTGAACTTTTGACGACAGAGGAAGGGGCTTTCTTT
CDR3 protein: CASSELLTTEEGAFF

CDR3 length: 15
J gene: TRBJ2-1
clone size: -
V gene: TRBV5-6
D gene: -
CDR3 DNA: TGTGCCAGCAGCTTGATCGTCTGGGGGCGCCTTGAGCAGTTCTTC
CDR3 protein: CASSLIVWGRLEQFF

CDR3 length: 13
J gene: TRBJ2-3
clone size: -
V gene: TRBV7-8
D gene: -
CDR3 DNA: TGTGCCAGCGCGGCGGAAACCACAGATACGCAGTATTTT
CDR3 protein: CASAAETTDTQYF

CDR3 length: 17
J gene: TRBJ2-3
clone size: -
V gene: TRBV5-7
D gene: TRBD2
CDR3 DNA: TGTGCCAGCAGCTTGGAAATTAGCGGGGTAAGCACAGATACGCAGTATTTT
CDR3 protein: CASSLEISGVSTDTQYF

CDR3 length: 13
J gene: TRBJ1-2
clone size: -
V gene: TRBV7-2
D gene: TRBD1
CDR3 DNA: TGTGCCAGCAGCCAGGGACAGGGAAGTGGCTACACCTTC
CDR3 protein: CASSQGQGSGYTF

CDR3 length: 11
J gene: TRBJ2-7
clone size: -
V gene: TRBV6-5
D gene: -
CDR3 DNA: TGTGCCACCCGGACCGGCTACGAGCAGTACTTC
CDR3 protein: CATRTGYEQYF

CDR3 length: 14
J gene: TRBJ1-1
clone size: -
V gene: TRBV7-9
D gene: -
CDR3 DNA: TGTGCCAGCAGCGCCCTGGGGGGGAGCGCCGAAGCTTTCTTT
CDR3 protein: CASSALGGSAEAFF

CDR3 length: 16
J gene: TRBJ2-7
clone size: -
V gene: TRBV5-6
D gene: TRBD2
CDR3 DNA: TGTGCCAGCAGTTATCGCATAGCGGGAGATCACCACGAGCAGTACTTC
CDR3 protein: CASSYRIAGDHHEQYF

CDR3 length: 16
J gene: TRBJ2-2
clone size: -
V gene: TRBV19
D gene: TRBD2
CDR3 DNA: TGTGCCAGTAGTATGTTGAGAGCGGGAGGCGTCGGGGAGCTGTTTTTT
CDR3 protein: CASSMLRAGGVGELFF

CDR3 length: 14
J gene: TRBJ1-1
clone size: once
V gene: TRBV5-6
D gene: -
CDR3 DNA: TGTGCCAGCAGCTTGGTAGGGAGGAACACTGAAGCTTTCTTT
CDR3 protein: CASSLVGRNTEAFF

CDR3 length: 13
J gene: TRBJ2-3
clone size: -
V gene: TRBV5-8
D gene: -
CDR3 DNA: TGTGCCAGCAGCTTGACCCCCACAGATACGCAGTATTTT
CDR3 protein: CASSLTPTDTQYF

CDR3 length: 11
J gene: TRBJ2-2
clone size: -
V gene: TRBV6-6
D gene: -
CDR3 DNA: TGTGCCAGCAGCCCGGGGGATGGGCTGTTTTTT
CDR3 protein: CASSPGDGLFF

CDR3 length: 14
J gene: TRBJ1-5
clone size: -
V gene: TRBV27
D gene: -
CDR3 DNA: TGTGCCAGCAGTCTCGGGGAGGGCGGTCAGCCCCAGCATTTT
CDR3 protein: CASSLGEGGQPQHF

CDR3 length: 14
J gene: TRBJ1-3
clone size: -
V gene: TRBV28
D gene: -
CDR3 DNA: TGTGCCAGCAGTTTTAGGTCCGGTCGAAACACCATATATTTT
CDR3 protein: CASSFRSGRNTIYF

CDR3 length: 15
J gene: TRBJ2-3
clone size: -
V gene: TRBV6-5
D gene: -
CDR3 DNA: TGTGCCAGCAGTTACGGCGTAGTTTCCACAGATACGCAGTATTTT
CDR3 protein: CASSYGVVSTDTQYF

CDR3 length: 13
J gene: TRBJ1-2
clone size: -
V gene: TRBV10-3
D gene: -
CDR3 DNA: TGTGCCATCAGTGAGTCGGGGGGGAATGGCTACACCTTC
CDR3 protein: CAISESGGNGYTF

CDR3 length: 18
J gene: TRBJ2-6
clone size: -
V gene: TRBV5-1
D gene: -
CDR3 DNA: TGCGCCAGCAGCTTGGCCGGGGGACAGAGCTCTGGGGCCAACGTCCTGACTTTC
CDR3 protein: CASSLAGGQSSGANVLTF

CDR3 length: 15
J gene: TRBJ2-5
clone size: -
V gene: TRBV10-3
D gene: TRBD2
CDR3 DNA: TGTGCCATCAGGGGGGCTAGCGGGGTAGGGGAGACCCAGTACTTC
CDR3 protein: CAIRGASGVGETQYF

CDR3 length: 11
J gene: TRBJ2-7
clone size: -
V gene: TRBV7-2
D gene: -
CDR3 DNA: TGTGCCAGCAGCTTGGCAGACGAGCAGTACTTC
CDR3 protein: CASSLADEQYF

CDR3 length: 15
J gene: TRBJ1-1
clone size: -
V gene: TRBV11-1
D gene: -
CDR3 DNA: TGTGCCAGCAGCCCACGGGGAGGGCGGGGGACTGAAGCTTTCTTT
CDR3 protein: CASSPRGGRGTEAFF

CDR3 length: 14
J gene: TRBJ2-7
clone size: few
V gene: TRBV7-9
D gene: TRBD1
CDR3 DNA: TGTGCCAGCAGCTTAGTCAGGGGGCTTGGCGAGCAGTACTTC
CDR3 protein: CASSLVRGLGEQYF

CDR3 length: 19
J gene: TRBJ1-4
clone size: -
V gene: TRBV4-1
D gene: TRBD1
CDR3 DNA: TGCGCCAGCAGCCCGATTCCCGGACAGGCTAATCCAACTAATGAAAAACTGTTTTTT
CDR3 protein: CASSPIPGQANPTNEKLFF

CDR3 length: 15
J gene: TRBJ2-1
clone size: -
V gene: TRBV6-6
D gene: TRBD2
CDR3 DNA: TGTGCCAGCACCGCCCCCAGCGGGGCAATTAATGAGCAGTTCTTC
CDR3 protein: CASTAPSGAINEQFF

CDR3 length: 14
J gene: TRBJ2-2
clone size: -
V gene: TRBV19
D gene: -
CDR3 DNA: TGTGCCAGTAGTATAGGAGGGTTCACCGGGGAGCTGTTTTTT
CDR3 protein: CASSIGGFTGELFF

CDR3 length: 15
J gene: TRBJ2-3
clone size: -
V gene: TRBV6-1
D gene: -
CDR3 DNA: TGTGCCAGCAGTGAGGGGGTTAGCGGCCCAGATACGCAGTATTTT
CDR3 protein: CASSEGVSGPDTQYF

CDR3 length: 15
J gene: TRBJ2-1
clone size: -
V gene: TRBV5-1
D gene: TRBD2
CDR3 DNA: TGCGCCAGCAGCTTGGGACTAGCGGGAGTTGAAGTCCAGTTCTTC
CDR3 protein: CASSLGLAGVEVQFF

CDR3 length: 12
J gene: TRBJ1-3
clone size: -
V gene: TRBV4-2
D gene: -
CDR3 DNA: TGTGCCAGCAGCGACATGGGAAACACCATATATTTT
CDR3 protein: CASSDMGNTIYF

CDR3 length: 17
J gene: TRBJ2-1
clone size: -
V gene: TRBV9
D gene: TRBD2
CDR3 DNA: TGTGCCAGCAGCGTAGTAAGACTAGCGGGAGACCACAATGAGCAGTTCTTC
CDR3 protein: CASSVVRLAGDHNEQFF

CDR3 length: 16
J gene: TRBJ1-2
clone size: once
V gene: TRBV15
D gene: -
CDR3 DNA: TGTGCCACCAGCAGAGACCGGGTGAATTCTAACTATGGCTACACCTTC
CDR3 protein: CATSRDRVNSNYGYTF

CDR3 length: 12
J gene: TRBJ1-1
clone size: -
V gene: TRBV2
D gene: -
CDR3 DNA: TGTGCCAGCAAGACTGACTATCTTGAAGCTTTCTTT
CDR3 protein: CASKTDYLEAFF

CDR3 length: 15
J gene: TRBJ2-7
clone size: few
V gene: TRBV18
D gene: -
CDR3 DNA: TGTGCCAGCTCACCACCCAGTCCAAGGGGCTACGAGCAGTACTTC
CDR3 protein: CASSPPSPRGYEQYF